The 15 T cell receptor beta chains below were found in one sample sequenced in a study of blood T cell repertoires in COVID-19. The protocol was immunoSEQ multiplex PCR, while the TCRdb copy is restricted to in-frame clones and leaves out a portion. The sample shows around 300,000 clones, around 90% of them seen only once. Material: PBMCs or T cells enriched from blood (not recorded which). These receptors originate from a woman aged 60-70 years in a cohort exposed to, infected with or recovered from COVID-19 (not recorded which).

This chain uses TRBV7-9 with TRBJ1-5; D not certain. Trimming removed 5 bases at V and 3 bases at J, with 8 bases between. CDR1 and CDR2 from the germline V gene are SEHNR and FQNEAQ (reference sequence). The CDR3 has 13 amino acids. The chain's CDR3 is CASSGQANQPQHF. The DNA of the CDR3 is TGTGCCAGCAGCGGCCAGGCCAATCAGCCCCAGCATTTT.

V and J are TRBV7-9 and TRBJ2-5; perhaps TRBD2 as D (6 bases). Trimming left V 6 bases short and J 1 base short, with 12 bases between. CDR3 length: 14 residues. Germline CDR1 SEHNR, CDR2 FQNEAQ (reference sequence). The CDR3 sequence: CASRAREIQETQYF. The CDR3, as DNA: TGTGCCAGCAGGGCCCGGGAGATCCAAGAGACCCAGTACTTC.

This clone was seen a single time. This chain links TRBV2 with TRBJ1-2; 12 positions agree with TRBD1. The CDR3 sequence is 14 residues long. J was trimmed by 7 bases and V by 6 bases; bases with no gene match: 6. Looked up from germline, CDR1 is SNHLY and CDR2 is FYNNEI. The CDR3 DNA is TGTGCCAGCAGGGGACAGGGGGCTTTTGGTGGCTACACCTTC. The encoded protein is CASRGQGAFGGYTF. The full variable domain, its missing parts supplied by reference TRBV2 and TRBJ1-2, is EPEVTQTPSHQVTQMGQEVILRCVPISNHLYFYWYRQILGQKVEFLVSFYNNEISEKSEIFDDQFSVERPDGSNFTLKIRSTKLEDSAMYFCASRGQGAFGGYTFGSGTRLTVV.

DNA of the CDR3: TGCGCCAGCAGTGATCTTACAGGGGAAGGTGTCTACAATGAGCAGTTCTTC. Its protein product is CASSDLTGEGVYNEQFF. V and J are TRBV10-1 and TRBJ2-1; 7 bases align to TRBD1. From germline, CDR1 is WNHNN and CDR2 SYGVQD (reference sequence). V was clipped by 3 bases and J by 3 bases; unmatched bases: 11. The CDR3 consists of 17 residues.

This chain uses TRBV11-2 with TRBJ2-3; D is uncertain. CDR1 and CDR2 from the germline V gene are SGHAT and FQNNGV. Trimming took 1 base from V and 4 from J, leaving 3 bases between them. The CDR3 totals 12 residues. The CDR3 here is CASSLVSDTQYF. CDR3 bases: TGTGCCAGCAGCTTAGTCTCAGATACGCAGTATTTT.

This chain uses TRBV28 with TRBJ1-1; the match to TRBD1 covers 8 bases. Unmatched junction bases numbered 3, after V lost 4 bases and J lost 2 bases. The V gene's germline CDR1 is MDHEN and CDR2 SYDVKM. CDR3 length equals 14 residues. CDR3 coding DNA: TGTGCCAGCAGTTGGGACAGGATAAACACTGAAGCTTTCTTT. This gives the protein CASSWDRINTEAFF.

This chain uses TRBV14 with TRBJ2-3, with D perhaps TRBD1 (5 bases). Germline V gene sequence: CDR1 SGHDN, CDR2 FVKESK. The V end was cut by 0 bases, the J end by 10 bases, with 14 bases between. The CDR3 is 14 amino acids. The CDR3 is CASSQDPNCRAQYF. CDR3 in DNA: TGTGCCAGCAGCCAAGATCCTAATTGCAGGGCGCAGTATTTT.

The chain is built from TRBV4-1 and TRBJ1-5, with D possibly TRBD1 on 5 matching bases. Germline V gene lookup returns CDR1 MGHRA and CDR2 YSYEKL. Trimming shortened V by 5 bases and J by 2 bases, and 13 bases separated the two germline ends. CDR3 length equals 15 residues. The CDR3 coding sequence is TGCGCCAGCAGCATCGTGGGAGGGGGCAATCAGCCCCAGCATTTT. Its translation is CASSIVGGGNQPQHF.

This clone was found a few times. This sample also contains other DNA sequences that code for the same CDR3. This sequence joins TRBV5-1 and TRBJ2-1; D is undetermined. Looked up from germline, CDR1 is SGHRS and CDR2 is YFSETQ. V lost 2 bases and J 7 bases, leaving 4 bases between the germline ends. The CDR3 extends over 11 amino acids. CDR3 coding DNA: TGCGCCAGCAGCTTCAATAATGAGCAGTTCTTC. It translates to CASSFNNEQFF.

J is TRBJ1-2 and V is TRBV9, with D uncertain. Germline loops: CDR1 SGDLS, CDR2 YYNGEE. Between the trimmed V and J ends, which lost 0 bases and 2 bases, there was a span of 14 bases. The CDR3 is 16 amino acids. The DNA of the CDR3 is TGTGCCAGCAGCGTAGATTTCCCTAGTGAGAACTATGGCTACACCTTC. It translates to CASSVDFPSENYGYTF.

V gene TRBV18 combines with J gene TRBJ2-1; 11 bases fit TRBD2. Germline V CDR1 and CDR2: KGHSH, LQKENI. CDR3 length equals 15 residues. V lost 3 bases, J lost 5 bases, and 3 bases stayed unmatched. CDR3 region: CASSPGLAEDNEQFF. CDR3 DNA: TGTGCCAGCTCACCGGGACTAGCGGAGGACAATGAGCAGTTCTTC.

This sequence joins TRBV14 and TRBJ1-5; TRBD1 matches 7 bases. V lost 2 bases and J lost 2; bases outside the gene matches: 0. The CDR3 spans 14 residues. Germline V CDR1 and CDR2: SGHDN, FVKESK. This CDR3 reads CASSQQGGNQPQHF. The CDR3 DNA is TGTGCCAGCAGCCAACAGGGGGGCAATCAGCCCCAGCATTTT.

The CDR3 reads CASSHGTGSYEQYF. The DNA of the CDR3 is TGTGCCAGCAGCCACGGGACAGGTTCCTACGAGCAGTACTTC. The J gene is TRBJ2-7, the V gene TRBV3-1 (or the pseudogene TRBV3-2); 8 bases are shared with TRBD1. V lost 3 bases to trimming and J lost 1 base; unmatched junction nucleotides: 2. Germline V CDR1 and CDR2: LGHDT, YNNKEL (reference sequence). The CDR3 length is 14 residues.

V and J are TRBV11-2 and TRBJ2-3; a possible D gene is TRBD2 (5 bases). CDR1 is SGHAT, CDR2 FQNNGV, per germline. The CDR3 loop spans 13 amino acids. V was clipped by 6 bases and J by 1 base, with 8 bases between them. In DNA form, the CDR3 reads TGTGCCAGCAGATTTAGCGGCACAGATACGCAGTATTTT. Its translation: CASRFSGTDTQYF.

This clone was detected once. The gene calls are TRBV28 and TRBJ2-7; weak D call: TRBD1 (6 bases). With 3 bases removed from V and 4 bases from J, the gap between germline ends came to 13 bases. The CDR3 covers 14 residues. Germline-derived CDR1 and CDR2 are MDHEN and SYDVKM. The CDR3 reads CASSFRGSLYEQYF. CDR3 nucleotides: TGTGCCAGCAGTTTCAGGGGTAGCTTATACGAGCAGTACTTC. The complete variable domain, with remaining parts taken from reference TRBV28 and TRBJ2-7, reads DVKVTQSSRYLVKRTGEKVFLECVQDMDHENMFWYRQDPGLGLRLIYFSYDVKMKEKGDIPEGYSVSREKKERFSLILESASTNQTSMYLCASSFRGSLYEQYFGPGTRLTVT.